A selection of T cell receptor beta chains follows, all from one sample in a study of blood T cells in healthy people across ages. TCRdb passed the 5' RACE reads through MiXCR, listing each CDR3 protein once. The table records over 1,500,000 distinct CDR3 sequences, around 42% of them present only once. Sequenced: blood. The receptors derive from a human donor in good health. Both conserved end residues are part of each CDR3. A D gene is named only where the DNA matches it firmly. Size is stated for part of the rows, as once, few or many counts, or as a class when the clone is expanded.

J gene | clone size | V gene | D gene | CDR3 protein | CDR3 DNA
TRBJ1-4 | - | TRBV7-9 | - | CASSLELNRVREKLFF | TGTGCCAGCAGCTTAGAACTAAACAGGGTGCGAGAAAAACTGTTTTTT
TRBJ2-6 | few | TRBV7-9 | - | CASSSAGGPGANVLTF | TGTGCCAGCAGCTCCGCCGGGGGACCTGGGGCCAACGTCCTGACTTTC
TRBJ2-2 | - | TRBV12-3/TRBV12-4 | - | CASSLTGLRGGELFF | TGTGCCAGCAGTTTAACCGGACTCAGGGGCGGGGAGCTGTTTTTT
TRBJ1-2 | - | TRBV4-3 | - | CASGQDINYGYTF | TGCGCCAGCGGCCAAGATATAAACTATGGCTACACCTTC
TRBJ2-5 | - | TRBV10-3 | TRBD2 | CAISESAGGRETQYF | TGTGCCATCAGTGAGTCTGCGGGGGGGCGAGAGACCCAATACTTC
TRBJ1-1 | - | TRBV20-1 | - | CSAWNTEAFF | TGCAGTGCCTGGAACACTGAAGCTTTCTTT
TRBJ1-1 | - | TRBV12-3/TRBV12-4 | - | CASSLALSGENTEAFF | TGTGCCAGCAGTTTAGCGCTAAGTGGGGAGAACACTGAAGCTTTCTTT
TRBJ1-2 | few | TRBV10-3 | - | CAISEWQNYGYTF | TGTGCCATCAGTGAGTGGCAGAACTATGGCTACACCTTC
TRBJ1-5 | few | TRBV5-1 | TRBD1 | CASSFGTENQPQHF | TGCGCCAGCAGCTTCGGGACAGAAAATCAGCCCCAGCATTTT
TRBJ2-3 | - | TRBV7-9 | TRBD2 | CASSGGGGESTDTQYF | TGTGCCAGCTCGGGCGGGGGGGGCGAAAGCACAGATACGCAGTATTTT
TRBJ2-7 | - | TRBV19 | - | CASSIMGTDEQYF | TGTGCCAGTAGTATAATGGGTACCGACGAGCAGTACTTC
TRBJ2-4 | few | TRBV12-3/TRBV12-4 | TRBD1 | CASSLAGTGGLAKNIQYF | TGTGCCAGCAGTTTAGCAGGGACAGGGGGCCTAGCCAAAAACATTCAGTACTTC
TRBJ2-5 | few | TRBV6-2/TRBV6-3 | - | CASSYNTLQETQYF | TGTGCCAGCAGTTATAATACCCTCCAAGAGACCCAGTACTTC
TRBJ1-5 | - | TRBV10-3 | - | CAISESGFASNQPQHF | TGTGCCATCAGTGAGTCGGGTTTCGCTAGCAATCAGCCCCAGCATTTT
TRBJ1-1 | - | TRBV29-1 | - | CSACVGAQTEAFF | TGCAGCGCTTGCGTAGGGGCTCAAACTGAAGCTTTCTTT
TRBJ2-3 | once | TRBV7-8 | TRBD2 | CASSSLRLAGRTTDTQYF | TGTGCCAGCAGCTCGCTAAGACTAGCGGGACGAACCACAGATACGCAGTATTTT
TRBJ2-4 | - | TRBV12-3/TRBV12-4 | TRBD1 | CASSRTGGKAYF | TGTGCCAGCAGCCGGACAGGCGGAAAGGCGTACTTC
TRBJ2-7 | - | TRBV5-1 | TRBD2 | CASSRAVSSQKRGSSYEQYF | TGCGCCAGCAGCCGCGCGGTGAGTTCCCAGAAGCGGGGGAGCTCCTACGAGCAGTACTTC
TRBJ1-6 | - | TRBV3-1 | - | CAAQTGGHNSPLHF | TGTGCCGCCCAGACAGGTGGCCATAATTCACCCCTCCACTTT
TRBJ1-5 | - | TRBV2 | - | CASGAWRNQPQHF | TGTGCCAGCGGAGCGTGGCGAAATCAGCCCCAGCATTTT
TRBJ2-3 | once | TRBV7-2 | - | CASSLLVGSEDSWDTQYF | TGTGCCAGCAGCCTTCTTGTTGGTTCGGAGGATTCCTGGGATACGCAGTATTTT
TRBJ2-5 | - | TRBV7-2 | TRBD2 | CASSLRSGRGGKTQETQYF | TGTGCCAGCAGCTTAAGGTCGGGGCGGGGGGGCAAGACTCAAGAGACCCAGTACTTC
TRBJ2-1 | - | TRBV5-1 | TRBD2 | CASSPGSGGPWDEQFF | TGCGCCAGCAGCCCGGGGAGCGGGGGGCCCTGGGATGAGCAGTTCTTC
TRBJ2-1 | few | TRBV7-9 | - | CASSHRVRAYNEQFF | TGTGCCAGCAGCCACAGGGTTAGGGCTTACAATGAGCAGTTCTTC
TRBJ1-5 | - | TRBV29-1 | - | CSVRDGENQPQHF | TGCAGCGTCCGGGACGGCGAGAATCAGCCCCAGCATTTT
TRBJ2-7 | few | TRBV20-1 | - | CSAAGTANSYEQYF | TGCAGTGCTGCTGGGACGGCGAACTCCTACGAGCAGTACTTC
TRBJ2-3 | - | TRBV7-2 | - | CASSLLRSSTDTQYF | TGTGCCAGCAGCTTACTCAGGAGTAGCACAGATACGCAGTATTTT
TRBJ2-7 | many | TRBV12-3/TRBV12-4 | TRBD2 | CASSFTSGGYEQYF | TGTGCCAGCAGCTTTACTAGCGGGGGCTACGAGCAGTACTTC
TRBJ1-4 | few | TRBV7-9 | TRBD1 | CASSSYRGSNEKLFF | TGTGCCAGCAGCTCATACAGGGGGTCTAATGAAAAACTGTTTTTT
TRBJ2-5 | few | TRBV20-1 | - | CSASRQAKETQYF | TGCAGTGCCTCTCGCCAGGCCAAAGAGACCCAGTACTTC
TRBJ2-6 | few | TRBV4-1 | TRBD1 | CASSQESTHRDRGSGANVLTF | TGCGCCAGCAGCCAAGAGTCCACCCACCGGGACAGGGGCTCTGGGGCCAACGTCCTGACTTTC